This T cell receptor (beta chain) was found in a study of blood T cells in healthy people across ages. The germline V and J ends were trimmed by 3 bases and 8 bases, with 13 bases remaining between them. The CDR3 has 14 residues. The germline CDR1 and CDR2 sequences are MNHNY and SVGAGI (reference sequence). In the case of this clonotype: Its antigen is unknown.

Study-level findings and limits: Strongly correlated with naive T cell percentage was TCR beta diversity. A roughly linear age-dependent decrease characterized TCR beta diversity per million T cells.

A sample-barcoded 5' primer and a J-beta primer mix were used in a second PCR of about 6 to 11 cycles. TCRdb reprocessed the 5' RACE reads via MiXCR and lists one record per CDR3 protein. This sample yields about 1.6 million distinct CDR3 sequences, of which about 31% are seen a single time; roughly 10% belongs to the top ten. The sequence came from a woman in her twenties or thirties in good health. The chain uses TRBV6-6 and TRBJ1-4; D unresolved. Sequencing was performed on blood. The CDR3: CASSYLSEREKLFF. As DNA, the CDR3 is TGTGCCAGCAGTTATCTCTCGGAGAGGGAAAAACTGTTTTTT.